This entry is about one T cell receptor (beta chain). The ends lost 2 bases at V and 7 bases at J; junction bases unmatched: 4. Germline CDR1 MNHEY, CDR2 SMNVEV (reference sequence). The CDR3 covers 13 residues. The sample belongs to a study of TIL therapy for anti-PD-1-resistant metastatic lung cancer. Study overall: Most patients had lung adenocarcinoma; four tumors were EGFR-mutant, two ALK-rearranged; half smoked currently or formerly. Median tumor mutation burden was under 1.6 mutations per megabase.

The time point is: pre-treatment sample, taken before nivolumab and TIL therapy. Sequencing used immunoSEQ v3. Sequencing was performed with immunoSEQ multiplex PCR; in TCRdb, only in-frame clones are kept and a portion is missing. The sample shows about 12,000 clones, more than 75% of them seen only once. This sequence was found in a person aged 25-79 years with non-small cell lung cancer. The V and J genes are TRBV27 and TRBJ1-2; 7 bases align to TRBD1. This sample comprised blood, obtained at baseline. Written as DNA, the CDR3 is TGTGCCAGCAGTTTAAGGCCAGGGGGTGGCTACACCTTC. Its protein product is CASSLRPGGGYTF.